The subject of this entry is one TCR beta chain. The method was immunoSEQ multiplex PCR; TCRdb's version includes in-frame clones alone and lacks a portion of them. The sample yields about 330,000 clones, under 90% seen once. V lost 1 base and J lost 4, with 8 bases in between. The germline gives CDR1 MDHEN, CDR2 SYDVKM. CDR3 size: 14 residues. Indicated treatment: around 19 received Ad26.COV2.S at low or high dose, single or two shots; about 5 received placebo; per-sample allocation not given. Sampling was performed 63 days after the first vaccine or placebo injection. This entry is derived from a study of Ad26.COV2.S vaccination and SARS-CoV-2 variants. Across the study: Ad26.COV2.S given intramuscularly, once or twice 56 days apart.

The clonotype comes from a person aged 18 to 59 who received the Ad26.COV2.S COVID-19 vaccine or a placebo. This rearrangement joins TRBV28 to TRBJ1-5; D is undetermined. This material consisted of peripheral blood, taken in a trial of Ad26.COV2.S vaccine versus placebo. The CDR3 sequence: CASSLFTRNQPQHF. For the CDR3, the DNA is TGTGCCAGCAGTTTATTTACCCGGAATCAGCCCCAGCATTTT.